Presented here are 11 T cell receptor beta chains from one specimen sequenced in a study of graft-versus-host responses after intestinal transplantation. Sequencing used immunoSEQ multiplex PCR; TCRdb keeps in-frame clones, though not all of them. This repertoire shows 93,000 or so clones, approximately 93% found once; its top ten account for less than 1.5%. These receptors' targets are unknown. The material sequenced was unstimulated CD8+ T cells sorted from spleen or lymph node cells, taken before intestinal transplant. These receptors all stem from a human donor who received an intestinal transplant.

Comment on this clone: This sample also contains other DNA sequences that code for the same CDR3. V usage is TRBV5-6 and J usage is TRBJ1-1; D gene unclear. Germline V lookup: CDR1 SGHDT, CDR2 YYEEEE. CDR3 length equals 13 residues. V gave up 0 bases and J gave up 1 base, with 4 bases separating them. The DNA of the CDR3 is TGTGCCAGCAGCTTGGGCACGAACACTGAAGCTTTCTTT. Its translation is CASSLGTNTEAFF.

V gene TRBV6-5 combines with J gene TRBJ1-2; no firm D call. Looked up from germline, CDR1 is MNHEY and CDR2 is SVGAGI. This CDR3 comprises 16 residues. Trimming stripped 0 bases from V and 5 bases from J, with 16 bases between. The CDR3 DNA follows: TGTGCCAGCAGTTACTCGAATACGGCATACCCTTATGGCTACACCTTC. This gives the protein CASSYSNTAYPYGYTF.

The count of this clone is one. The gene calls are TRBV7-3 and TRBJ2-1; possible D gene TRBD1, 5 bases. CDR3 size: 14 residues. Trimming took 5 bases from V and 8 from J, leaving 16 bases between them. Germline V gene sequence: CDR1 SGHTA, CDR2 FQGTGA. CDR3 sequence reads: CASSQGQPADEQFF. Written as DNA, the CDR3 is TGTGCCAGCAGCCAGGGCCAACCTGCGGATGAGCAGTTCTTC.

The gene calls are TRBV6-4 and TRBJ1-3; D gene uncertain. This CDR3 spans 13 amino acids. V was clipped by 8 bases and J by 0 bases, with 8 bases between them. Germline CDR1 MRHNA, CDR2 SNTAGT. CDR3 region: CASDRFSGNTIYF. In nucleotides, the CDR3 is TGTGCCAGCGACCGCTTCTCTGGAAACACCATATATTTT.

The chain employs TRBV19 and TRBJ1-2; 8 bases line up with TRBD1. Germline V gene lookup returns CDR1 LNHDA and CDR2 SQIVND (reference sequence). CDR3 length: 14 residues. Trimming cost V 4 bases and J 3 bases; bases outside gene matches: 4. The CDR3 nucleotides read TGTGCCAGTAGTACCGGACAGGGATACTATGGCTACACCTTC. Its protein is CASSTGQGYYGYTF.

The rearrangement joins TRBV6-5 to TRBJ1-2; 8 nucleotides align to TRBD1. CDR1 and CDR2 (germline): MNHEY, SVGAGI. This CDR3 is 16 amino acids long. The junction had 13 bases not matched to a gene; V was cut back by 2 bases and J by 8 bases. DNA of the CDR3: TGTGCCAGCAGTTACCAGATCCCAGGGGGCGCGAGGGGCTACACCTTC. Protein sequence: CASSYQIPGGARGYTF.

The gene calls are TRBV2 and TRBJ2-1, with 7 bases lining up with TRBD1. The CDR3 extends over 15 amino acids. The trim removed 2 bases at V and 6 bases at J, leaving 7 bases unmatched. Germline V gene lookup returns CDR1 SNHLY and CDR2 FYNNEI. Here the CDR3 reads CASSEKGAVFNEQFF. The CDR3, as DNA: TGTGCCAGCAGTGAAAAGGGGGCTGTGTTCAATGAGCAGTTCTTC.

The chain uses TRBV6-5 and TRBJ1-1, with D perhaps matching TRBD1 (5 bases). V was clipped by 8 bases and J by 1 base, with 11 bases between them. The CDR3 contains 13 residues. Germline V gene data show CDR1 as MNHEY and CDR2 as SVGAGI. This CDR3 is CASRTPRNTEAFF. The CDR3 nucleotides read TGTGCCAGCCGGACACCAAGGAACACTGAAGCTTTCTTT.

The chain couples TRBV6-1 to TRBJ2-3; D may be TRBD2 (7 bases). V was pared by 5 bases and J by 2 bases, with 14 bases between. This CDR3 comprises 15 residues. CDR1 and CDR2 (germline): MNHNS, SASEGT. The CDR3 sequence: CASSLAGAHTDTQYF. The CDR3 nucleotides are TGTGCCAGCAGTCTGGCGGGGGCGCACACAGATACGCAGTATTTT.

The chain is built from TRBV19 and TRBJ1-2, with D maybe TRBD1 (5 bases). V was pared by 10 bases and J by 1 base, with 16 bases between. The CDR3 spans 14 residues. The germline CDR1 and CDR2 sequences are LNHDA and SQIVND (reference sequence). This chain's CDR3 is CAIPRTHHNYGYTF. The CDR3 coding sequence is TGTGCCATCCCACGGACACATCATAACTATGGCTACACCTTC.

This chain links TRBV19 with TRBJ1-2; 7 nucleotides align to TRBD1. CDR1 and CDR2 from the germline V gene are LNHDA and SQIVND (reference sequence). V gave up 1 base and J gave up 6 bases; unmatched junction bases: 11. The CDR3 spans 16 residues. This chain's CDR3 is CASSIVGGGAGNGYTF. DNA for the CDR3: TGTGCCAGTAGTATAGTTGGAGGGGGCGCGGGAAATGGCTACACCTTC.